Listed here is a single T cell receptor (beta chain). What it recognizes is unknown. Germline CDR1 SGHNT, CDR2 YYREEE (reference sequence). Trimming removed 2 bases at V and 1 base at J, with 9 bases between. The CDR3 runs 14 residues. Constant-segment primers were used for 5'RACE, and the resulting TCR alpha and TCR beta cDNA libraries carried sample barcodes and UMIs. TCRdb reanalysed the 5' RACE reads using MiXCR and keeps one entry per CDR3 protein. The sample lists some 150,000 distinct CDR3 sequences, more than 13% occurring once. The data originate from a study of T-cell memory formation after mild COVID-19. Study results and limitations: Some clones that responded turned up in pre-infection memory, which suggests that cross-reactive memory joined in. CD4+ clones that contracted lay mainly in CM and EM; CD8+ ones lay in EMRA. SARS-CoV-2 specificity of second-wave clones peaking day 37 was unconfirmed.

The chain has TRBV5-4 and TRBJ2-5; no definite D call. This clonotype was obtained from an adult woman who had mild COVID-19 (a few samples of this study predate the infection). Cell type and time point are not known. Sample: PBMCs or a T cell subset sorted from them (not recorded which). The CDR3 is CASSLHPSQETQYF. CDR3 in DNA: TGTGCCAGCAGCTTACATCCTAGCCAAGAGACCCAGTACTTC.